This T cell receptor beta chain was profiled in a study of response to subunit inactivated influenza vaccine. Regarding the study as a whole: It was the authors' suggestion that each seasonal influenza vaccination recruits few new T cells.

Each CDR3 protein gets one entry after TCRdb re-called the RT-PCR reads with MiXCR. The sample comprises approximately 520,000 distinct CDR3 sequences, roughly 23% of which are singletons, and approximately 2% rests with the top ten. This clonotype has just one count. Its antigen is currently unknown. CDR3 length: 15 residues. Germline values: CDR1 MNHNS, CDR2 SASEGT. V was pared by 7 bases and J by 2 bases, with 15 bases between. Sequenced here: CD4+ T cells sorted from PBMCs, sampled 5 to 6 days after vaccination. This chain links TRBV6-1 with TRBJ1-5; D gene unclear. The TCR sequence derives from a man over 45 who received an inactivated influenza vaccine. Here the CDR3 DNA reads TGTGCCAGCACCTCGGCGGGGTCCGGCAATCAGCCCCAGCATTTT. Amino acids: CASTSAGSGNQPQHF.